This T cell receptor beta chain came from a study of cytomegalovirus exposure and HLA in healthy donors. The primer mix had 60 Vbeta and 13 Jbeta primers. This table comes from immunoSEQ multiplex PCR, and its TCRdb copy is limited to in-frame clones, with some not included. This sample's table reports under 90,000 clones. With regard to this clone: The antigen remains undetermined.

V was pared by 4 bases and J by 6 bases, with 6 bases between. CDR3 length: 10 residues. Germline V lookup: CDR1 DFQATT, CDR2 SNEGSKA (reference sequence). Study results and limitations: Common viral pathogens seemed, in a later analysis, to connect with several of the most significant clusters. With DRB1 most and HLA-C fewest, TCR association rates differed between HLA loci in a later analysis.

The source material was PBMCs. The clonotype comes from a female donor in good health and CMV-seropositive. The chain is built from TRBV20-1 and TRBJ1-1; D is perhaps TRBD1 (5 bases). The CDR3 region is CSAIRAEAFF. DNA of the CDR3: TGCAGTGCTATCAGGGCTGAAGCTTTCTTT.